One and the same sample provided the 28 T cell receptor beta chains below, sequenced in a study of T cells in Graves' hyperthyroidism and ophthalmopathy. Amplification of TCR beta CDR3 regions used RNA as the template. The HTBI set primed first-round TCR CDR3 RT-PCR. Via MiXCR, TCRdb re-called the multiplex PCR reads, giving one row per CDR3 protein. The table lists some 760,000 distinct CDR3 sequences, about 15% of them singletons. Source material: blood. All receptors derive from a woman under 30 with Graves' hyperthyroidism.

This clonotype turned up a few times. This chain joins TRBV12-3 or TRBV12-4 and TRBJ2-2, with 11 bases fitting TRBD2. The CDR3 consists of 14 residues. The junction had 3 bases not matched to a gene; V was cut back by 7 bases and J by 5 bases. The CDR3 region is CASISSGRTGELFF. CDR3 DNA sequence: TGTGCCAGCATCTCTAGCGGGAGGACCGGGGAGCTGTTTTTT.

This clonotype came up many times. V and J are TRBV24-1 and TRBJ1-1, with a weak D call TRBD1 (5 bases). V was pared by 7 bases and J by 4 bases, with 12 bases between. This CDR3 is built from 13 residues. The germline gives CDR1 KGHDR, CDR2 SFDVKD. The CDR3 bases are TGTGCCACCAGCCGGGGGTTAGGCACTGAAGCTTTCTTT. This encodes CATSRGLGTEAFF.

The sample holds many counts of this clonotype. The chain employs TRBV12-3 or TRBV12-4 and TRBJ2-5, with D possibly being TRBD2 (5 bases). The CDR3 has 14 amino acids. V was trimmed by 3 bases and J by 1 base, leaving 9 bases between them. The CDR3 loop reads CASSFLGIQETQYF. CDR3 coding DNA: TGTGCCAGCAGTTTTCTCGGGATCCAAGAGACCCAGTACTTC.

There are a few counts of this clonotype. The rearrangement links TRBV20-1 to TRBJ2-1; D may be TRBD2 (5 bases). V lost 5 bases and J lost 10, with 24 bases in between. From germline, CDR1 is DFQATT and CDR2 SNEGSKA (reference sequence). The CDR3 loop spans 15 amino acids. The DNA of the CDR3 is TGCAGTGCTTCCAGAAGGGTTGCGGGCCCTTTGGAGCAGTTCTTC. It codes for CSASRRVAGPLEQFF.

At least ten counts were recorded for this clonotype. This chain connects TRBV6-1 to TRBJ2-1; a possible D gene is TRBD2 (6 bases). The V and J ends lost 5 bases and 0 bases respectively, with 17 bases between them. Germline-derived CDR1 and CDR2 are MNHNS and SASEGT. CDR3 length: 17 amino acids. The CDR3 DNA is TGTGCCAGCAGTCCTTTTTTCGGGGGTAGCTCCTACAATGAGCAGTTCTTC. This sequence encodes CASSPFFGGSSYNEQFF.

The sample holds many counts of this clonotype. The chain is built from TRBV13 and TRBJ2-1, with 7 bases lining up with TRBD1. CDR1 PRHDT and CDR2 FYEKMQ come from the germline V gene (reference sequence). After removal of 2 bases from V and 9 bases from J, the junction contained 4 bases not matched to a gene. The CDR3 has 13 amino acids. CDR3 nucleotides: TGTGCCAGCAGCTTAAGGGGGACAGTTGAGCAGTTCTTC. Its protein product is CASSLRGTVEQFF.

The rearrangement uses TRBV6-1 and TRBJ2-2; a possible D gene is TRBD2 (6 bases). Trimming removed 5 bases at V and 1 base at J, with 20 bases between. The CDR3 is made up of 18 amino acids. Germline V gene data show CDR1 as MNHNS and CDR2 as SASEGT. The CDR3 spells CASSPYPGTALNTGELFF. The CDR3 DNA reads as TGTGCCAGCAGTCCGTATCCCGGGACTGCCTTGAACACCGGGGAGCTGTTTTTT.

The chain joins TRBV14 to TRBJ1-1; D perhaps matches TRBD1 (5 bases). Germline CDR1 reads SGHDN; CDR2 reads FVKESK. This CDR3 is built from 17 residues. Trimming shortened V by 0 bases and J by 4 bases, and 18 bases separated the two germline ends. CDR3 sequence (DNA): TGTGCCAGCAGCCAAGAACTTGCAGGGATCGAGGCCACTGAAGCTTTCTTT. This sequence encodes CASSQELAGIEATEAFF.

Ten or more counts support this clonotype. J is TRBJ2-3 and V is TRBV20-1; D is perhaps TRBD2 (5 bases). The germline V gene has CDR1 DFQATT and CDR2 SNEGSKA (reference sequence). Trimming removed 6 bases from V and 0 bases from J, with 13 bases in between. The CDR3 has 14 residues. The CDR3 loop reads CSAPPGGSTDTQYF. The CDR3 bases are TGCAGTGCCCCACCGGGCGGGAGCACAGATACGCAGTATTTT.

Notes on this clonotype: This may come from a read error, since a much larger clone is one base off. V and J are TRBV28 and TRBJ2-7; 10 positions agree with TRBD2. J gave up 3 bases and V 7 bases, and 6 bases lay outside the gene matches. Germline values: CDR1 MDHEN, CDR2 SYDVKM. This CDR3 spans 14 amino acids. Here the CDR3 DNA reads TGTGCCAGCACATCAGCGGGAGGGGACTACGAGCAGTACTTC. It encodes CASTSAGGDYEQYF. The variable domain in full, completed from reference TRBV28 and TRBJ2-7, reads DVKVTQSSRYLVKRTGEKVFLECVQDMDHENMFWYRQDPGLGLRLIYFSYDVKMKEKGDIPEGYSVSREKKERFSLILESASTNQTSMYLCASTSAGGDYEQYFGPGTRLTVT.

This clonotype occurred a few times. In DNA form, the CDR3 reads TGTGCTTGCGGGGCTTCAGGGTTTAACTATGGCTACACCTTC. This translates into CACGASGFNYGYTF. V is TRBV28 and J is TRBJ1-2; tentative D call: TRBD1 (5 bases). CDR1 and CDR2 (germline): MDHEN, SYDVKM. This CDR3 spans 14 amino acids.

V usage is TRBV12-5 and J usage is TRBJ2-1; D unclear. Germline V gene sequence: CDR1 LGHNT, CDR2 FRNRAP. V was pared by 6 bases and J by 9 bases, with 12 bases between. The CDR3 length is 12 residues. CDR3 coding DNA: TGTGCTAGTGGGTCGCCGGGCGGTGAGCAGTTCTTC. It yields the protein CASGSPGGEQFF.

This clonotype was observed many times. The gene calls are TRBV6-1 and TRBJ2-7; D gene ambiguous. Germline CDR1 MNHNS, CDR2 SASEGT. The ends were cut back, 5 bases at V and 0 bases at J, with 17 bases in the middle. CDR3 length: 16 residues. The CDR3 reads CASSLFSENLSYEQYF. Written as DNA, the CDR3 is TGTGCCAGCAGTTTGTTTTCCGAGAACCTCTCCTACGAGCAGTACTTC.

There are many counts of this clonotype. V is TRBV13 and J is TRBJ2-3, with D possibly being TRBD1 (6 bases). V gave up 6 bases and J gave up 4 bases, with 14 bases separating them. Germline V gene data show CDR1 as PRHDT and CDR2 as FYEKMQ (reference sequence). The CDR3 is 14 residues long. The CDR3 protein is CASRVYRVADTQYF. In DNA, the CDR3 is TGTGCCAGCAGGGTATACAGGGTGGCAGATACGCAGTATTTT.

There are a few counts of this clonotype. This chain uses TRBV19 with TRBJ2-7; D uncertain. In germline, CDR1 is LNHDA, CDR2 SQIVND (reference sequence). Trimming took off 6 bases at V and 0 bases at J, with 15 bases between the two ends. This CDR3 spans 15 amino acids. CDR3 protein: CASSSQDLGSYEQYF. The CDR3 coding sequence is TGTGCCAGTAGCTCCCAGGATCTGGGCTCCTACGAGCAGTACTTC.

This clonotype has ten or more counts. V is TRBV20-1 and J is TRBJ1-2; tentative D call: TRBD1 (5 bases). This CDR3 spans 12 amino acids. Trimming shortened V by 1 base and J by 8 bases, and 11 bases separated the two germline ends. The germline gives CDR1 DFQATT, CDR2 SNEGSKA (reference sequence). The CDR3 loop reads CSARGGGVGYTF. As DNA, the CDR3 is TGCAGTGCTAGAGGGGGGGGGGTCGGCTACACCTTC.

This clonotype has a count of ten or more. This chain connects TRBV6-2 or TRBV6-3 to TRBJ1-1; D unresolved. Germline V lookup: CDR1 MNHEY, CDR2 SVGEGT. V lost 0 bases to trimming and J lost 7 bases, with 9 bases between them. This CDR3 is 13 amino acids long. The CDR3 DNA follows: TGTGCCAGCAGTTACTCAGGTGTGGATGAAGCTTTCTTT. Protein product: CASSYSGVDEAFF.

This clonotype has ten or more counts. CDR3 coding DNA: TGTGCCTGGAGTGCGGCCGGAATGGGCAATCAGCCCCAGCATTTT. It is translated as CAWSAAGMGNQPQHF. The J gene is TRBJ1-5, the V gene TRBV30; D unresolved. Looked up from germline, CDR1 is GTSNPN and CDR2 is SVGIG (reference sequence). V lost 1 base to trimming and J lost 2 bases, with 12 bases between them. This CDR3 has 15 residues.

This clonotype was observed many times. The CDR3 nucleotides read TGTGCCAGCAGCTTAGGAGAACCACTATACAATGAGCAGTTCTTC. This encodes CASSLGEPLYNEQFF. This chain links TRBV13 with TRBJ2-1; D is uncertain. Germline CDR1 reads PRHDT; CDR2 reads FYEKMQ (reference sequence). V was shortened by 0 bases and J by 4 bases, with 10 bases between the two germline ends. The CDR3 is made up of 15 amino acids.

In this sample, this clonotype turned up many times. The gene calls are TRBV28 and TRBJ2-7; D perhaps matches TRBD2 (7 bases). V lost 2 bases to trimming and J lost 5 bases, with 10 bases between them. CDR1 and CDR2 from the germline V gene are MDHEN and SYDVKM. The CDR3 consists of 13 residues. In DNA, the CDR3 is TGTGCCAGCAGTTTACGGGGGGCTAACGAGCAGTACTTC. The encoded protein is CASSLRGANEQYF.

Many counts were recorded for this clonotype. This chain joins TRBV4-3 and TRBJ2-7, with 9 bases identical to TRBD2. After removal of 1 base from V and 3 bases from J, the junction contained 7 bases not matched to a gene. This CDR3 spans 16 amino acids. Germline lookup yields CDR1 LGHNA and CDR2 YSLEER. DNA for the CDR3: TGCGCCAGCAGCCAAGTTGCTAGCGGGATCGTCTACGAGCAGTACTTC. As protein: CASSQVASGIVYEQYF.

The rearrangement links TRBV29-1 to TRBJ2-1, with a tentative D call TRBD2 (6 bases). CDR1 and CDR2 (germline): SQVTM, ANQGSEA. There are 13 residues in the CDR3. Trimming shortened V by 2 bases and J by 9 bases, and 14 bases separated the two germline ends. The CDR3 DNA reads as TGCAGCGTTGAAACGGGAGTCTACGGTGAGCAGTTCTTC. Protein: CSVETGVYGEQFF.

The CDR3 protein is CASSYTGGPEAFF. For the CDR3, the DNA is TGTGCCAGCAGTTATACAGGGGGCCCTGAAGCTTTCTTT. The rearrangement uses TRBV27 and TRBJ1-1; 9 nucleotides align to TRBD1. Germline V gene sequence: CDR1 MNHEY, CDR2 SMNVEV (reference sequence). The CDR3 is 13 residues long. The trim removed 4 bases at V and 6 bases at J, leaving 3 bases unmatched.

This clonotype was counted a few times. This chain links TRBV3-1 with TRBJ1-5, with 8 bases identical to TRBD1. The CDR3 is made up of 15 amino acids. Germline V gives CDR1 LGHDT, CDR2 YNNKEL (reference sequence). The V and J ends lost 0 bases and 5 bases, in that order; junction bases with no gene match: 3. In nucleotides, the CDR3 is TGTGCCAGCAGCCAAGACGGACAGGGTTATCAGCCCCAGCATTTT. This codes for CASSQDGQGYQPQHF.

This chain links TRBV13 with TRBJ1-5, with 9 bases lining up with TRBD1. The CDR3 loop spans 15 amino acids. V lost 0 bases, J lost 7 bases, and 4 bases stayed unmatched. Germline V gene sequence: CDR1 PRHDT, CDR2 FYEKMQ (reference sequence). The CDR3 region has the DNA TGTGCCAGCAGCTTAGGAGGGACAGGGTACCAGCCCCAGCATTTT. It encodes CASSLGGTGYQPQHF.

The chain combines TRBV24-1 with TRBJ2-5, with D perhaps matching TRBD1 or TRBD2 (5 bases each). The germline V and J ends were trimmed by 5 bases and 5 bases, with 14 bases remaining between them. The germline gives CDR1 KGHDR, CDR2 SFDVKD. CDR3 length: 14 residues. CDR3 in amino acids: CATSGDPPRETQYF. DNA of the CDR3: TGTGCCACCAGTGGGGACCCCCCCCGGGAGACCCAGTACTTC.

This clonotype was seen a handful of times. V is TRBV6-9 and J is TRBJ2-7; 8 nucleotides line up with TRBD2. J gave up 4 bases and V 3 bases, and 8 bases lay outside the gene matches. CDR3 size: 15 residues. Germline V gives CDR1 MNHGY, CDR2 SVAAGI. CDR3 in amino acids: CASSYGVAGRYEQYF. The CDR3 nucleotides are TGTGCCAGCAGTTACGGGGTAGCGGGAAGATACGAGCAGTACTTC.

The chain couples TRBV6-1 to TRBJ2-3, with D perhaps being TRBD1 or TRBD2 (5 bases each). From germline, CDR1 is MNHNS and CDR2 SASEGT. V lost 7 bases to trimming and J lost 2 bases, with 13 bases between them. This CDR3 region has 14 residues. CDR3 sequence reads: CASKPGTVTDTQYF. DNA of the CDR3: TGTGCCAGCAAACCCGGGACGGTCACAGATACGCAGTATTTT.